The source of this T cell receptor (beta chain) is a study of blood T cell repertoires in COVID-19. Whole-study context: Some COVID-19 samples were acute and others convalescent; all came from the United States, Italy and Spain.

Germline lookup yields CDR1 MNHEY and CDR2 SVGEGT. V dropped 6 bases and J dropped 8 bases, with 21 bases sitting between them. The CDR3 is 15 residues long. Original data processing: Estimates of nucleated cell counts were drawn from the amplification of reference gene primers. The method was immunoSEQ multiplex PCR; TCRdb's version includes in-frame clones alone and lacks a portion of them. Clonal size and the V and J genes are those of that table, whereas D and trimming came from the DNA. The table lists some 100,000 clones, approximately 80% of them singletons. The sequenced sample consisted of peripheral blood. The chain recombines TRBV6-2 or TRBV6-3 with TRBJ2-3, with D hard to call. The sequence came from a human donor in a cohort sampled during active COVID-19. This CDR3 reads CASSEPLLSTRTQYF. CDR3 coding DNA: TGTGCCAGCAGCGAACCTCTACTGTCTACCCGTACGCAGTATTTT.